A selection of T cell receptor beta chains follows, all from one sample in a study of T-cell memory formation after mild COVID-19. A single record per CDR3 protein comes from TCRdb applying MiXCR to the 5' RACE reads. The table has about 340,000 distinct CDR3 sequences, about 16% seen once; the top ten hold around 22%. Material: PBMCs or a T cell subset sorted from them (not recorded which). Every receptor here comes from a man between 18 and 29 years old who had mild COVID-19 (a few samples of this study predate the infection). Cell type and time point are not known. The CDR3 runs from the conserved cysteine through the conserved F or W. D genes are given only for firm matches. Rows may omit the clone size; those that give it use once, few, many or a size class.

CDR3nt: TGTGCCAGCAGGTCTGAGGCTGAAGGCTACACCTTC
CDR3aa: CASRSEAEGYTF
d_gene: NA
j_gene: TRBJ1-2
abundance: few
v_gene: TRBV12-3/TRBV12-4

CDR3nt: TGTGCCATCCGGGACAGGGGCATTGGTACGCAGTATTTT
CDR3aa: CAIRDRGIGTQYF
d_gene: TRBD1
j_gene: TRBJ2-3
abundance: few
v_gene: TRBV27

CDR3nt: TGCGCCAGCAGCCTGACAGCCGCTTCCAACCCTTTCTTT
CDR3aa: CASSLTAASNPFF
d_gene: NA
j_gene: TRBJ1-1
abundance: few
v_gene: TRBV4-3

CDR3nt: TGTGCCAGTAACCGCCGACAGGGGCGCGATCAGCCCCAGCATTTT
CDR3aa: CASNRRQGRDQPQHF
d_gene: TRBD1
j_gene: TRBJ1-5
abundance: NA
v_gene: TRBV19

CDR3nt: TGCAGCGTTGGGGGACAGGGGGACTATGGCTACACCTTC
CDR3aa: CSVGGQGDYGYTF
d_gene: TRBD1
j_gene: TRBJ1-2
abundance: NA
v_gene: TRBV29-1

CDR3nt: TGTGCCAGCTCACCACGAGGGGGCGCAAGCACCGGGGAGCTGTTTTTT
CDR3aa: CASSPRGGASTGELFF
d_gene: TRBD1
j_gene: TRBJ2-2
abundance: few
v_gene: TRBV18

CDR3nt: TGTGCCAGCAGCGTAGAAGGGACTAGTACAGATACGCAGTATTTT
CDR3aa: CASSVEGTSTDTQYF
d_gene: TRBD2
j_gene: TRBJ2-3
abundance: NA
v_gene: TRBV9

CDR3nt: TGCGCCAGCAGCTGGACTAGCGGGGGGAATGAGCAGTTCTTC
CDR3aa: CASSWTSGGNEQFF
d_gene: TRBD2
j_gene: TRBJ2-1
abundance: few
v_gene: TRBV5-1

CDR3nt: TGTGCCAGCAGCGGACTAGCGTACTCCACCGGGGAGCTGTTTTTT
CDR3aa: CASSGLAYSTGELFF
d_gene: TRBD2
j_gene: TRBJ2-2
abundance: few
v_gene: TRBV9

CDR3nt: TGCAGTGCTAGAGATGAGGGGGCCAACACTGAAGCTTTCTTT
CDR3aa: CSARDEGANTEAFF
d_gene: TRBD1
j_gene: TRBJ1-1
abundance: few
v_gene: TRBV20-1

CDR3nt: TGTGCCAGCCACCCGGGACACATGCTCTCCTATAATTCACCCCTCCACTTT
CDR3aa: CASHPGHMLSYNSPLHF
d_gene: NA
j_gene: TRBJ1-6
abundance: few
v_gene: TRBV19

CDR3nt: TGCGCCAGCAGCCCTGTGGGGGCGCAGGAAGCTTTCTTT
CDR3aa: CASSPVGAQEAFF
d_gene: NA
j_gene: TRBJ1-1
abundance: few
v_gene: TRBV5-1

CDR3nt: TGCGCCAGCAGCTCCCGAGAGGGTAGGACTCAAGAGACCCAGTACTTC
CDR3aa: CASSSREGRTQETQYF
d_gene: NA
j_gene: TRBJ2-5
abundance: many
v_gene: TRBV4-1

CDR3nt: TGTGCCAGCAGTTACTCGGCGCAGGGGGAGAACTATGGCTACACCTTC
CDR3aa: CASSYSAQGENYGYTF
d_gene: TRBD1
j_gene: TRBJ1-2
abundance: few
v_gene: TRBV6-6

CDR3nt: TGTGCCAGCTCACGGGACGGGCGTAATGAAAAACTGTTTTTT
CDR3aa: CASSRDGRNEKLFF
d_gene: NA
j_gene: TRBJ1-4
abundance: NA
v_gene: TRBV18

CDR3nt: TGCGCCAGCAGCTGGGATCGCACTGAAGCTTTCTTT
CDR3aa: CASSWDRTEAFF
d_gene: NA
j_gene: TRBJ1-1
abundance: NA
v_gene: TRBV5-1